One sample yielded the 24 T cell receptor beta chains listed below, sequenced in a study of T cells in Graves' hyperthyroidism and ophthalmopathy. Authors of the study amplified TCR beta CDR3 regions from RNA transcripts. A first-round RT-PCR of the TCR CDR3 used the HTBI primer set. TCRdb re-analysed the multiplex PCR reads in MiXCR, keeping a single row per CDR3 protein. This table holds hundreds of thousands of distinct CDR3 sequences, about 15% found once. Sequencing used blood. These receptor sequences come from a woman aged 18-29 years with Graves' hyperthyroidism.

The chain couples TRBV5-5 to TRBJ1-2, with D maybe TRBD1 (5 bases). This CDR3 comprises 16 residues. Germline V CDR1 and CDR2: SGHKS, YYEKEE (reference sequence). Trimming shortened V by 0 bases and J by 1 base, and 13 bases separated the two germline ends. This chain's CDR3 is CASSLASGGSNYGYTF. The CDR3 DNA reads TGTGCCAGCAGCTTGGCTTCGGGGGGAAGTAACTATGGCTACACCTTC.

Only one count was recorded for this clonotype. DNA of the CDR3: TGTGCCAGCAGCTTAGAACTCCAAGTGCGGGGGGACCACTACGAGCAGTACTTC. This gives the protein CASSLELQVRGDHYEQYF. The chain couples TRBV7-6 to TRBJ2-7; 8 nucleotides agree with TRBD2. Germline V gives CDR1 SGHVS, CDR2 FNYEAQ. There are 18 residues in the CDR3. The V gene end was trimmed by 1 base and the J gene end by 3 bases; junction bases not matched to a gene: 14.

A note on this clonotype: One end of the junction varies from germline; a read error may be responsible. The chain couples TRBV6-2 or TRBV6-3 to TRBJ2-1; 7 bases map to TRBD1. The CDR3 is 17 amino acids. The germline gives CDR1 MNHEY, CDR2 SVGEGT. In DNA form, the CDR3 reads TGCGCCAGCAGTTACTCCGGGACAGCTAACGCCCCGAATGAGCAGTCCTTC. Translation gives CASSYSGTANAPNEQSF.

This clonotype was detected many times. The chain uses TRBV12-3 or TRBV12-4 and TRBJ2-6; possibly TRBD1 or TRBD2 for D (5 bases each). The V end was cut by 6 bases, the J end by 4 bases, with 19 bases between. The length of the CDR3 is 17 residues. The DNA for the CDR3 is TGTGCCAGCAGCCTTAGGGGAGAGGGGAGAGGGGCCAACGTCCTGACTTTC. It codes for CASSLRGEGRGANVLTF.

This clonotype was detected a few times. This rearrangement joins TRBV14 to TRBJ2-1; 8 nucleotides match TRBD2. V shed 0 bases and J 5 bases; nucleotides not matched to a gene: 12. Germline V gene sequence: CDR1 SGHDN, CDR2 FVKESK. The CDR3 is 18 residues long. This CDR3 reads CASSQDGRGGLTNNEQFF. The CDR3 DNA sequence: TGTGCCAGCAGCCAAGACGGCCGGGGGGGCCTAACAAACAATGAGCAGTTCTTC. Full variable domain (outside the CDR3, taken from reference TRBV14 and TRBJ2-1): EAGVTQFPSHSVIEKGQTVTLRCDPISGHDNLYWYRRVMGKEIKFLLHFVKESKQDESGMPNNRFLAERTGGTYSTLKVQPAELEDSGVYFCASSQDGRGGLTNNEQFFGPGTRLTVL.

In its sample, this clonotype was seen many times. CDR3 sequence (DNA): TGTGCCAGCCGGACTAGCGTCGGCAATGAGCAGTTCTTC. Translating gives CASRTSVGNEQFF. J is TRBJ2-1 and V is TRBV12-3 or TRBV12-4; 9 nucleotides line up with TRBD2. This CDR3 contains 13 residues. With V trimmed by 8 bases and J by 6 bases, 5 bases remained unmatched.

In its sample, this clonotype was seen a few times. The chain recombines TRBV5-1 with TRBJ2-1; 11 nucleotides line up with TRBD2. This CDR3 is built from 16 residues. Trimming at V came to 4 bases and at J to 7 bases, leaving 10 bases not matched to a gene. CDR1 SGHRS and CDR2 YFSETQ come from the germline V gene. The CDR3 spells CASSRTLAGGGNEQFF. DNA for the CDR3: TGCGCCAGCAGCAGGACGCTAGCGGGAGGAGGGAATGAGCAGTTCTTC.

This clonotype appeared a few times. The J gene is TRBJ2-1, the V gene TRBV6-4, with TRBD1 matching over 9 bases. The CDR3 runs to 16 residues. V lost 0 bases, J lost 0 bases, and 0 bases stayed unmatched. The germline V gene encodes CDR1 MRHNA and CDR2 SNTAGT. The CDR3 DNA reads TGTGCCAGCAGTGACTCGACAGGGGGCTCCTACAATGAGCAGTTCTTC. Residues: CASSDSTGGSYNEQFF.

This chain connects TRBV20-1 to TRBJ2-7, with 9 bases identical to TRBD1. Germline V CDR1 and CDR2: DFQATT, SNEGSKA (reference sequence). Trimming took 0 bases from V and 0 from J; bases not matched to a gene: 6. The CDR3 spans 16 residues. The CDR3 DNA reads as TGCAGTGCTAGAGATCCGGGACAGGGCCTCTCCTACGAGCAGTACTTC. It is translated as CSARDPGQGLSYEQYF.

Turning to this clonotype: Being one base from a much bigger clone, this may be a read error. The rearrangement joins TRBV11-2 to TRBJ2-5; D is possibly TRBD2 (7 bases). Germline lookup yields CDR1 SGHAT and CDR2 FQNNGV. CDR3 length: 15 residues. DNA of the CDR3: TGTGCCGGCAGCTCTAGGGGGGGGGCCGAGGAGACCCAGTACTTC. It codes for CAGSSRGGAEETQYF.

This clonotype was found many times. This chain connects TRBV3-1 to TRBJ1-1; no clear D gene. The ends were cut back, 4 bases at V and 1 base at J, with 10 bases in the middle. The V gene's germline CDR1 is LGHDT and CDR2 YNNKEL (reference sequence). This CDR3 is built from 14 residues. The CDR3 loop is CASSRVGWNTEAFF. In DNA form, the CDR3 reads TGTGCCAGCAGCCGTGTAGGGTGGAACACTGAAGCTTTCTTT.

This clonotype was seen more than once but under ten times. V is TRBV10-3 and J is TRBJ1-4; D is undetermined. V shed 3 bases and J shed 4 bases, with 9 bases lying between them. CDR1 is ENHRY and CDR2 is SYGVKD in the germline V gene. The CDR3 consists of 14 residues. The CDR3 is CAISDLVLNEKLFF. The CDR3 region has the DNA TGTGCCATCAGTGATTTGGTCCTTAATGAAAAACTGTTTTTT.

This clonotype was seen ten or more times. This rearrangement joins TRBV5-1 to TRBJ1-1, with TRBD1 matching 7 bases. The CDR3 is made up of 15 amino acids. Germline CDR1 is SGHRS and CDR2 is YFSETQ. Germline trimming cut 3 bases from V and 1 base from J; bases unmatched to any gene: 6. CDR3 coding DNA: TGCGCCAGCAGCTCAGTGACAGGGACGAACACTGAAGCTTTCTTT. Amino acid sequence: CASSSVTGTNTEAFF.

This clonotype was found many times. This rearrangement joins TRBV11-2 to TRBJ1-5; 7 bases agree with TRBD1. CDR3 length: 15 amino acids. The V gene's germline CDR1 is SGHAT and CDR2 FQNNGV. J gave up 1 base and V 4 bases, and 4 bases lay outside the gene matches. CDR3 sequence reads: CASSSQGISNQPQHF. The CDR3 region has the DNA TGTGCCAGCAGCTCACAGGGGATAAGCAATCAGCCCCAGCATTTT. Full variable domain (outside the CDR3, taken from reference TRBV11-2 and TRBJ1-5): EAGVAQSPRYKIIEKRQSVAFWCNPISGHATLYWYQQILGQGPKLLIQFQNNGVVDDSQLPKDRFSAERLKGVDSTLKIQPAKLEDSAVYLCASSSQGISNQPQHFGDGTRLSIL.

This clonotype was observed at least ten times. The rearrangement joins TRBV29-1 to TRBJ2-7; 11 positions match TRBD2. Germline V lookup: CDR1 SQVTM, CDR2 ANQGSEA. The CDR3 has 15 residues. After removal of 6 bases from V and 0 bases from J, the junction contained 7 bases not matched to a gene. CDR3 protein: CSVLTSGVSSYEQYF. The CDR3 nucleotides read TGCAGCGTACTGACTAGCGGGGTAAGCTCCTACGAGCAGTACTTC.

The V call is TRBV6-1, the J call TRBJ2-1; the match to TRBD1 covers 8 bases. Germline V CDR1 and CDR2: MNHNS, SASEGT. The CDR3 has 14 residues. The J segment lost 6 bases and the V segment lost 5 bases, leaving 6 bases of the junction unmatched. The CDR3 is CASSFPGQVNEQFF. The CDR3 coding sequence is TGTGCCAGCAGTTTTCCGGGACAGGTCAATGAGCAGTTCTTC.

This clonotype was picked up a small number of times. The DNA of the CDR3 is TGTGCCAGCAGAACCGCATACAGGGTAGTGGACACTGAAGCTTTCTTT. It translates to CASRTAYRVVDTEAFF. The chain recombines TRBV6-2 or TRBV6-3 with TRBJ1-1; maybe TRBD1 (6 bases). The V gene's germline CDR1 is MNHEY and CDR2 SVGEGT. Trimming stripped 6 bases from V and 3 bases from J, with 20 bases between. The CDR3 covers 16 residues.

Only a few counts were recorded for this clonotype. The chain carries TRBV9 and TRBJ2-3; 7 nucleotides align to TRBD2. Germline values: CDR1 SGDLS, CDR2 YYNGEE. This CDR3 region has 16 residues. After removal of 0 bases from V and 4 bases from J, the junction contained 8 bases not matched to a gene. This CDR3 reads CASSVEAGEGADTQYF. CDR3 coding DNA: TGTGCCAGCAGCGTAGAGGCGGGGGAGGGCGCAGATACGCAGTATTTT.

This clonotype occurred a few times. The V gene is TRBV6-2 or TRBV6-3, the J gene TRBJ1-2; D is possibly TRBD1 (6 bases). Trimming removed 7 bases at V and 8 bases at J, with 17 bases between. Germline V lookup: CDR1 MNHEY, CDR2 SVGEGT. This CDR3 comprises 13 residues. CDR3 sequence (DNA): TGTGCCAGCACGGAATCTCACAGGGCCGGCTACACCTTC. It specifies CASTESHRAGYTF.

The chain couples TRBV20-1 to TRBJ2-7, with 7 positions matching TRBD1. V gave up 3 bases and J gave up 3 bases; unmatched junction bases: 5. Germline loops: CDR1 DFQATT, CDR2 SNEGSKA (reference sequence). The CDR3 is 13 amino acids. Here the CDR3 DNA reads TGCAGTGCTAGGGACAGGAGACTCTACGAGCAGTACTTC. It codes for CSARDRRLYEQYF.

To note about this clonotype: It may be a read error: a sequence one base away is much more abundant. The chain uses TRBV6-1 and TRBJ1-5, with a weak D call TRBD1 (6 bases). Trimming shortened V by 6 bases and J by 3 bases, and 12 bases separated the two germline ends. Germline loops: CDR1 MNHNS, CDR2 SASEGT. This CDR3 is 14 amino acids long. The CDR3 coding sequence is TGTGCCAGCAGCGGACAGTCTAACAATCAGCCCCAGCATTTT. It codes for CASSGQSNNQPQHF.

The table lists this clonotype with a few counts. This rearrangement joins TRBV5-1 to TRBJ2-5; D unclear. Germline lookup yields CDR1 SGHRS and CDR2 YFSETQ. The germline V and J ends were trimmed by 2 bases and 5 bases, with 10 bases remaining between them. The length of the CDR3 is 13 residues. The CDR3 bases are TGCGCCAGCAGCTTTTCCGGGCGGGAGACCCAGTACTTC. This sequence encodes CASSFSGRETQYF. Filled out from reference TRBV5-1 and TRBJ2-5, the complete variable domain reads KAGVTQTPRYLIKTRGQQVTLSCSPISGHRSVSWYQQTPGQGLQFLFEYFSETQRNKGNFPGRFSGRQFSNSRSEMNVSTLELGDSALYLCASSFSGRETQYFGPGTRLLVL.

The rearrangement links TRBV9 to TRBJ2-2; D might be TRBD1 (5 bases). Between the trimmed V and J ends, which lost 2 bases and 4 bases, there was a span of 9 bases. The CDR3 has 14 residues. Germline V CDR1 and CDR2: SGDLS, YYNGEE. The CDR3 spells CASSVGRVTGELFF. The CDR3 nucleotides read TGTGCCAGCAGCGTGGGCAGGGTCACCGGGGAGCTGTTTTTT.

The chain employs TRBV29-1 and TRBJ2-7, with D perhaps matching TRBD1 or TRBD2 (5 bases each). CDR3 length: 13 residues. Germline V gene sequence: CDR1 SQVTM, CDR2 ANQGSEA. V shed 1 base and J shed 4 bases, with 11 bases lying between them. The CDR3 DNA is TGCAGCGTTGAAGCTGGGGCGGGTTACGAGCAGTACTTC. Translation gives CSVEAGAGYEQYF.